This TCR beta chain was sequenced during a study of cytomegalovirus exposure and HLA in healthy donors. Findings of the study overall: The presence/absence work took it that sequencing depth was about the same across donors. Among immune exposure information, only CMV serostatus was available.

Germline values: CDR1 SQVTM, CDR2 ANQGSEA. V lost 4 bases and J lost 4, with 13 bases in between. CDR3 length equals 13 residues. The PCR used 60 Vbeta and 13 Jbeta primers. Study processing details: Later reanalysis found around 84 million unique TCR beta chains, roughly 9.9 million of them shared. TCRdb's table, derived via immunoSEQ multiplex PCR, lists solely in-frame clones and lacks some. For V, J and clone size, that table is used; D and trimming come from the DNA. Of about 55,000 clones in the sample, 45% to 70% were seen once. In regard to this clone: Its antigen remains unknown.

The specimen was PBMCs. The sequence was collected from a human donor in good health. The chain couples TRBV29-1 to TRBJ1-2; TRBD1 might be the D (5 bases). The CDR3, as DNA: TGCAGCGTTGTTCATTTTCAGGGCTATGGCTACACCTTC. It encodes CSVVHFQGYGYTF.